This T cell receptor beta chain was sequenced in a study of T cell repertoires in cytomegalovirus infection. Study-level background: The study used recently identified HLA-C-restricted and well-studied HLA-B-restricted CMV epitopes.

With 8 bases removed from V and 10 bases from J, the gap between germline ends came to 12 bases. This CDR3 region has 12 residues. Germline CDR1 MNHEY, CDR2 SVGEGT. MiXCR was run by TCRdb on the reads, yielding one entry per CDR3 protein. The sample has about 71,000 distinct CDR3 sequences, 20% to 25% seen once. This clonotype was counted only a few times. Its matching antigen is unknown. General study results and limits: Clonotype analysis showed dominance of the ex vivo response by HLA-C-restricted CMV-specific TCR beta clonotypes. Carriers of CMV plus the relevant HLA were identified by cumulative public TCR beta family frequency.

This clonotype was sampled from a human donor in good health (CMV status not recorded). Some clones in this sample may be carry-over from other donors' samples. V gene TRBV6-2 or TRBV6-3 combines with J gene TRBJ1-6; D not certain. The sequenced sample was CD8+ T cells from cultured PBMCs, obtained from culture after CMV antigen stimulation. CDR3 in DNA: TGTGCCAGCCTGGGAGGAGAGTCACCCCTCCACTTT. Amino acid sequence: CASLGGESPLHF.